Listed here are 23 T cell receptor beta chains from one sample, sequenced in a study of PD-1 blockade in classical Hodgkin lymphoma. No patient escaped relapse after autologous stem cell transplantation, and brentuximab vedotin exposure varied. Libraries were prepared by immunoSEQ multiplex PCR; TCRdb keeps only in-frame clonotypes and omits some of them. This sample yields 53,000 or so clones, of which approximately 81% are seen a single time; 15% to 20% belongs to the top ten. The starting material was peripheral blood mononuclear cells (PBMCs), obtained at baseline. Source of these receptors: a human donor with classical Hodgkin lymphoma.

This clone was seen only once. CDR3 loop: CSVERGAANYGYTF. DNA for the CDR3: TGCAGCGTTGAACGGGGGGCTGCTAACTATGGCTACACCTTC. V and J are TRBV29-1 and TRBJ1-2, with a tentative D call TRBD1 (6 bases). Trimming took off 2 bases at V and 0 bases at J, with 10 bases between the two ends. The CDR3 covers 14 residues. CDR1 is SQVTM and CDR2 is ANQGSEA in the germline V gene.

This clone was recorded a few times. This CDR3 is CASSLALLPGQGADQPQHF. The CDR3, as DNA: TGCGCCAGCAGCTTGGCGCTTTTACCGGGACAGGGAGCTGATCAGCCCCAGCATTTT. V and J are TRBV5-1 and TRBJ1-5; 9 bases align to TRBD1. Germline trimming cut 0 bases from V and 5 bases from J; bases unmatched to any gene: 15. CDR1 is SGHRS and CDR2 is YFSETQ in the germline V gene. The CDR3 runs 19 residues. Complete variable domain (other parts from reference TRBV5-1 and TRBJ1-5): KAGVTQTPRYLIKTRGQQVTLSCSPISGHRSVSWYQQTPGQGLQFLFEYFSETQRNKGNFPGRFSGRQFSNSRSEMNVSTLELGDSALYLCASSLALLPGQGADQPQHFGDGTRLSIL.

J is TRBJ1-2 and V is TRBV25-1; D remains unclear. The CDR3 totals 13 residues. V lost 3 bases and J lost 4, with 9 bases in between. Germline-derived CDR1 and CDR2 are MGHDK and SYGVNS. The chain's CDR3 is CASSDGSRYGYTF. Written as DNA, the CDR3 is TGTGCCAGCAGTGACGGCAGCCGCTATGGCTACACCTTC.

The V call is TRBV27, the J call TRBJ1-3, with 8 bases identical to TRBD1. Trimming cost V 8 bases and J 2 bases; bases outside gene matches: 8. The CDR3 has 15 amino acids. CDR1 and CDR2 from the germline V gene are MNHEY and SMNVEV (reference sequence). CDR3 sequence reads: CASGLTGGAGNTIYF. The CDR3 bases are TGTGCCAGCGGCCTAACAGGGGGTGCTGGAAACACCATATATTTT.

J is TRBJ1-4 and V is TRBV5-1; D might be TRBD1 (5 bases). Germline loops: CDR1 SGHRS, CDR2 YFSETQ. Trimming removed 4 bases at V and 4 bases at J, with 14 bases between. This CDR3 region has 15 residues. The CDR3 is CASSRDGQNNEKLFF. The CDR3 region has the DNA TGCGCCAGCAGCAGGGACGGCCAGAATAATGAAAAACTGTTTTTT.

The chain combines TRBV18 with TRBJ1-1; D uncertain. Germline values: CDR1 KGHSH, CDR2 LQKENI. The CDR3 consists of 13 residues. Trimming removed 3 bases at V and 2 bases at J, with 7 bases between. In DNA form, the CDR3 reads TGTGCCAGCTCACCTGGCGGAAACACTGAAGCTTTCTTT. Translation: CASSPGGNTEAFF.

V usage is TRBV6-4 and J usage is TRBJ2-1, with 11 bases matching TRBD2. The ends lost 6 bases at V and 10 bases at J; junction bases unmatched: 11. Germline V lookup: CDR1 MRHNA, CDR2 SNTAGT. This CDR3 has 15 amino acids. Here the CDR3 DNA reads TGTGCCAGCAGCAAGGGGACTAGCGGAGCACGGGAGCAGTTCTTC. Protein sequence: CASSKGTSGAREQFF.

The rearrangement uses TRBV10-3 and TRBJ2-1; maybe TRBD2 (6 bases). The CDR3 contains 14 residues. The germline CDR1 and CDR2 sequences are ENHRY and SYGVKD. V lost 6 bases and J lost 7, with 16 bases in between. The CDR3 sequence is CAISLGTFRNEQFF. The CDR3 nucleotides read TGTGCCATCAGCCTCGGGACTTTTAGAAATGAGCAGTTCTTC.

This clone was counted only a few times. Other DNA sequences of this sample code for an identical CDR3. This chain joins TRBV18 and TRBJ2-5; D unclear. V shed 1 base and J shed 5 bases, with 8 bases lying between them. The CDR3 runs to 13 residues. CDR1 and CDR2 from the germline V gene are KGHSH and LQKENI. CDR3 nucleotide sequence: TGTGCCAGCTCACCACTAGACGGGGAGACCCAGTACTTC. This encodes CASSPLDGETQYF.

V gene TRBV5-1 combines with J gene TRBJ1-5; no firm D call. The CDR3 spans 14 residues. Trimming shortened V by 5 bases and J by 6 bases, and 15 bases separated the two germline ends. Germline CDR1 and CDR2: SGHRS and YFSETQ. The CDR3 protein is CASSYDNSGQPQHF. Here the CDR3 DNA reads TGCGCCAGCAGTTATGACAATTCCGGTCAGCCCCAGCATTTT.

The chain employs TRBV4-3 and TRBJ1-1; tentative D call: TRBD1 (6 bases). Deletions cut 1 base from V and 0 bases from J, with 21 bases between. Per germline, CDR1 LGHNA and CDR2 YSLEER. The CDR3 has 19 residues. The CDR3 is CASSQVAVDSYPMNTEAFF. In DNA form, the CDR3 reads TGCGCCAGCAGCCAAGTGGCGGTGGACAGCTACCCCATGAACACTGAAGCTTTCTTT.

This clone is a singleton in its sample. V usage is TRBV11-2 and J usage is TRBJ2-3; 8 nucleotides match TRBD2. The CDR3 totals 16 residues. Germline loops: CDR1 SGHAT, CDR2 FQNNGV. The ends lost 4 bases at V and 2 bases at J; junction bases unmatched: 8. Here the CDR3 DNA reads TGTGCCAGCAGCTCCTTTAGCGGGACCTTCACAGATACGCAGTATTTT. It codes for CASSSFSGTFTDTQYF.

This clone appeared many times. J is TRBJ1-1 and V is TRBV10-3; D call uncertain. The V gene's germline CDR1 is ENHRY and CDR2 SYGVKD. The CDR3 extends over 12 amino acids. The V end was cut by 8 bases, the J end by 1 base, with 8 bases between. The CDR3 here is CAIAGRNTEAFF. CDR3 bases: TGTGCCATCGCAGGACGGAACACTGAAGCTTTCTTT.

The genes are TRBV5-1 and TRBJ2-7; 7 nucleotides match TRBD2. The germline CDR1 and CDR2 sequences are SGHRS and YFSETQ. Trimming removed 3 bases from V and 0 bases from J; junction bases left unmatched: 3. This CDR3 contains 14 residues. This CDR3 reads CASSYLAGSYEQYV. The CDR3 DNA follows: TGCGCCAGCAGCTACTTAGCGGGCTCCTACGAGCAGTACGTC.

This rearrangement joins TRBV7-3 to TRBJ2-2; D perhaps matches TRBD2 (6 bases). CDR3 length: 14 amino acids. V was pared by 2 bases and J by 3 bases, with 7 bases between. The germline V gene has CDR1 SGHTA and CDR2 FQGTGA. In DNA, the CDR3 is TGTGCCAGCAGCTTAGAGCGGGACACCGGGGAGCTGTTTTTT. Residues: CASSLERDTGELFF.

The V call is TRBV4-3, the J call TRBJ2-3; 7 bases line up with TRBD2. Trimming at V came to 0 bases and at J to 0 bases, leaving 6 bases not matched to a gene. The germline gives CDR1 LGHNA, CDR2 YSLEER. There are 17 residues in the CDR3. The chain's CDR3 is CASSQDRGSGSTDTQYF. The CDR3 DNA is TGCGCCAGCAGCCAAGATAGGGGTAGCGGGAGCACAGATACGCAGTATTTT.

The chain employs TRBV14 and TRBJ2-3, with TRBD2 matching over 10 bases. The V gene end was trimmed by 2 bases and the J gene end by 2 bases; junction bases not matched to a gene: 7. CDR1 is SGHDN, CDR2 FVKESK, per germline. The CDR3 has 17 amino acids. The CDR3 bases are TGTGCCAGCAGCCAAAGTATAGCGGGAGGTAACACAGATACGCAGTATTTT. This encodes CASSQSIAGGNTDTQYF.

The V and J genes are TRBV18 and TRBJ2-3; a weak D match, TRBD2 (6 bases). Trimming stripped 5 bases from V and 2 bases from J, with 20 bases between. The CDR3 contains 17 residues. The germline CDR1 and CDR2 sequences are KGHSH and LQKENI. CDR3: CASSSTTEGTATDTQYF. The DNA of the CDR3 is TGTGCCAGCTCATCCACAACAGAGGGGACTGCCACAGATACGCAGTATTTT.

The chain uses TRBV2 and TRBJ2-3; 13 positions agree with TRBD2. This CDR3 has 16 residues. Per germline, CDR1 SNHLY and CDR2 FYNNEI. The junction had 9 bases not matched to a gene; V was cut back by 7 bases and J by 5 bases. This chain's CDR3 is CASTRGLAGAIDTQYF. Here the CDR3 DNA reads TGTGCCAGCACCCGAGGACTAGCGGGAGCAATAGATACGCAGTATTTT.

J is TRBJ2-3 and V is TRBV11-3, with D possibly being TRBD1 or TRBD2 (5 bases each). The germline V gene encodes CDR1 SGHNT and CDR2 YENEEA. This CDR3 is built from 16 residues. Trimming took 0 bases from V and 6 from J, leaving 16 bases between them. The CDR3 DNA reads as TGTGCCAGCAGCTTAGACGGGGCCTCGGGCCCGGATACGCAGTATTTT. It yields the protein CASSLDGASGPDTQYF.

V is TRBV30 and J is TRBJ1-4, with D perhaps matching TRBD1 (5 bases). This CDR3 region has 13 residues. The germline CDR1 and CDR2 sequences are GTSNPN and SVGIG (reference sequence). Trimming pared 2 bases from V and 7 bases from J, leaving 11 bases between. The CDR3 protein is CAWSQGVGEKLFF. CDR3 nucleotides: TGTGCCTGGAGTCAAGGGGTGGGTGAAAAACTGTTTTTT.

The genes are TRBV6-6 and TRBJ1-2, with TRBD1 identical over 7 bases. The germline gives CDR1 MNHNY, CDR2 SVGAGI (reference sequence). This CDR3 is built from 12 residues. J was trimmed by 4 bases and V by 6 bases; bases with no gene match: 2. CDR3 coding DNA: TGTGCCAGCAGGGACAGGTCCTATGGCTACACCTTC. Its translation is CASRDRSYGYTF.

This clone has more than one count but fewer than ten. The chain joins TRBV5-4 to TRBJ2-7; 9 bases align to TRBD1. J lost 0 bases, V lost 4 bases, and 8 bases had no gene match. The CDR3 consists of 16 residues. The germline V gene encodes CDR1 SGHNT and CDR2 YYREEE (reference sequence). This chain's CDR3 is CASSPWTGERSYEQYF. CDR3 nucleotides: TGTGCCAGCAGCCCCTGGACAGGGGAGCGCTCCTACGAGCAGTACTTC.